The 27 T cell receptor beta chains given below trace back to one sample, sequenced in a study of cytomegalovirus exposure and HLA in healthy donors. Primers: 60 Vbeta forward and 13 Jbeta reverse. Libraries were prepared by immunoSEQ multiplex PCR; TCRdb keeps only in-frame clonotypes and omits some of them. The record lists around 37,000 clones, of which the ten most abundant hold around 5.9%. The sequencing sample was made of PBMCs. Receptor source: a human donor in good health.

The V call is TRBV7-2, the J call TRBJ2-3, with D tentatively TRBD2 (6 bases). The CDR3 has 14 amino acids. The germline V and J ends were trimmed by 8 bases and 6 bases, with 18 bases remaining between them. The germline CDR1 and CDR2 sequences are SGHTA and FQGNSA. The CDR3 DNA sequence: TGTGCCAGCCATGTCCGGCGGAGCGGGGATACGCAGTATTTT. It encodes CASHVRRSGDTQYF.

V and J are TRBV19 and TRBJ1-1, with D unresolved. V was cut by 4 bases and J by 5 bases, with 20 bases left in between. The CDR3 runs to 16 residues. Germline V CDR1 and CDR2: LNHDA, SQIVND (reference sequence). In DNA form, the CDR3 reads TGTGCCAGTAGTAGGATGAGTGGCTCGTCAGGAACTGAAGCTTTCTTT. Translation: CASSRMSGSSGTEAFF.

This chain joins TRBV29-1 and TRBJ2-7, with a weak D call TRBD2 (6 bases). The length of the CDR3 is 15 residues. V was shortened by 0 bases and J by 2 bases, with 14 bases between the two germline ends. Germline loops: CDR1 SQVTM, CDR2 ANQGSEA. The CDR3 bases are TGCAGCGTTGAAGAGGGGGGAGGAAGCCCCTACGAGCAGTACTTC. It translates to CSVEEGGGSPYEQYF.

This chain joins TRBV30 and TRBJ1-2; D ambiguous. The germline CDR1 and CDR2 sequences are GTSNPN and SVGIG (reference sequence). Trimming stripped 2 bases from V and 4 bases from J, with 11 bases between. CDR3 length equals 13 residues. The CDR3 loop reads CAWSPPPSYGYTF. DNA of the CDR3: TGTGCCTGGAGTCCCCCTCCCAGCTATGGCTACACCTTC.

The chain links TRBV6-1 to TRBJ1-5; D is uncertain. CDR1 is MNHNS, CDR2 SASEGT, per germline. Trimming pared 8 bases from V and 2 bases from J, leaving 16 bases between. The CDR3 totals 15 residues. CDR3 in amino acids: CASRETWGRNQPQHF. The CDR3 DNA follows: TGTGCCAGCCGGGAGACTTGGGGTCGCAATCAGCCCCAGCATTTT.

The gene calls are TRBV30 and TRBJ2-3; perhaps TRBD1 as D (7 bases). The CDR3 runs to 16 residues. The V gene lost 4 bases and the J gene lost 0 bases, with 17 bases spanning the gap. Germline CDR1 is GTSNPN and CDR2 is SVGIG (reference sequence). The CDR3: CAWTWGDRPSTDTQYF. CDR3 nucleotide sequence: TGTGCCTGGACCTGGGGGGACAGACCTAGCACAGATACGCAGTATTTT.

The rearrangement uses TRBV6-5 and TRBJ2-7; a possible D gene is TRBD1 (5 bases). CDR1 is MNHEY, CDR2 SVGAGI, per germline. The CDR3 covers 14 residues. V gave up 5 bases and J gave up 0 bases, with 11 bases separating them. In DNA, the CDR3 is TGTGCCAGCAGTAGGACACTTAGCTCCTACGAGCAGTACTTC. Its protein product is CASSRTLSSYEQYF.

The chain joins TRBV4-2 to TRBJ1-1; possibly TRBD1 for D (5 bases). Looked up from germline, CDR1 is LGHNA and CDR2 is YNFKEQ. The CDR3 covers 15 residues. Deletions cut 1 base from V and 6 bases from J, with 15 bases between. For the CDR3, the DNA is TGTGCCAGCAGCCAAGGCTTAACGGGGGGGTCTGAAGCTTTCTTT. It codes for CASSQGLTGGSEAFF.

The chain couples TRBV7-8 to TRBJ2-7, with 9 nucleotides matching TRBD1. V was clipped by 1 base and J by 6 bases; unmatched bases: 7. Germline CDR1 SGHVS, CDR2 FQNEAQ. The CDR3 is 15 amino acids. For the CDR3, the DNA is TGTGCCAGCAGCTTAGTCGGGACAGGGTTCTTCGAGCAGTACTTC. Protein product: CASSLVGTGFFEQYF.

The chain combines TRBV5-4 with TRBJ2-5, with 7 bases identical to TRBD2. With 4 bases clipped from V and 4 bases from J, the junction kept 16 bases outside the gene matches. CDR1 SGHNT and CDR2 YYREEE come from the germline V gene (reference sequence). The CDR3 spans 17 residues. In DNA, the CDR3 is TGTGCCAGCAGCGTGATGGGTAGCGGGCGGGTAGCAGAGACCCAGTACTTC. Translating it yields CASSVMGSGRVAETQYF. Complete variable domain (other parts from reference TRBV5-4 and TRBJ2-5): ETGVTQSPTHLIKTRGQQVTLRCSSQSGHNTVSWYQQALGQGPQFIFQYYREEENGRGNFPPRFSGLQFPNYSSELNVNALELDDSALYLCASSVMGSGRVAETQYFGPGTRLLVL.

CDR3 DNA: TGCGCCAGCAGCTTGGTGACAGACACCGGGGAGCTGTTTTTT. It translates to CASSLVTDTGELFF. The chain links TRBV5-1 to TRBJ2-2, with D perhaps matching TRBD1 (5 bases). The V and J ends lost 0 bases and 3 bases respectively, with 6 bases between them. The CDR3 length is 14 residues. Per germline, CDR1 SGHRS and CDR2 YFSETQ.

The chain uses TRBV2 and TRBJ2-2, with TRBD1 identical over 10 bases. The CDR3 runs 16 residues. CDR1 is SNHLY, CDR2 FYNNEI, per germline. The V and J ends lost 7 bases and 4 bases, in that order; junction bases with no gene match: 9. The CDR3 reads CASNPRQGAGTGELFF. The CDR3 DNA follows: TGTGCCAGCAACCCGAGACAGGGGGCGGGCACCGGGGAGCTGTTTTTT. Complete variable domain (other parts from reference TRBV2 and TRBJ2-2): EPEVTQTPSHQVTQMGQEVILRCVPISNHLYFYWYRQILGQKVEFLVSFYNNEISEKSEIFDDQFSVERPDGSNFTLKIRSTKLEDSAMYFCASNPRQGAGTGELFFGEGSRLTVL.

A word on this clone: One end of the junction fails to match germline, which may point to a read error. The chain couples TRBV20-1 to TRBJ1-1; no firm D call. Germline lookup yields CDR1 DFQATT and CDR2 SNEGSKA (reference sequence). The CDR3 runs 11 residues. This CDR3 reads CRVEEGTEDFF. CDR3 DNA sequence: TGCAGGGTGGAGGAGGGCACTGAAGATTTCTTT.

The chain uses TRBV5-6 and TRBJ2-4; D might be TRBD1 (5 bases). Trimming cost V 2 bases and J 0 bases, with 6 bases left between them. CDR1 SGHDT and CDR2 YYEEEE come from the germline V gene. This CDR3 is built from 14 residues. The CDR3 sequence: CASSLQEAKNIQYF. CDR3 sequence (DNA): TGTGCCAGCAGCTTACAGGAAGCCAAAAACATTCAGTACTTC. Based on the CDR3 plus reference TRBV5-6 and TRBJ2-4, the full variable domain is DAGVTQSPTHLIKTRGQQVTLRCSPKSGHDTVSWYQQALGQGPQFIFQYYEEEERQRGNFPDRFSGHQFPNYSSELNVNALLLGDSALYLCASSLQEAKNIQYFGAGTRLSVL.

The chain is built from TRBV6-1 and TRBJ2-5; no clear D. Trimming cost V 1 base and J 1 base, with 7 bases left between them. Germline lookup yields CDR1 MNHNS and CDR2 SASEGT. The CDR3 is made up of 14 amino acids. The CDR3 DNA reads as TGTGCCAGCAGTGAAGGTAACAGCCAAGAGACCCAGTACTTC. It translates to CASSEGNSQETQYF.

The CDR3 spells CASSEEGSYYEQYF. In DNA, the CDR3 is TGTGCCAGCAGTGAAGAGGGGTCCTACTACGAGCAGTACTTC. The genes are TRBV2 and TRBJ2-7; D possibly corresponds to TRBD1 (5 bases). This CDR3 has 14 amino acids. V shed 1 base and J shed 3 bases, with 10 bases lying between them. The V gene's germline CDR1 is SNHLY and CDR2 FYNNEI.

This chain links TRBV18 with TRBJ2-7, with a tentative D call TRBD2 (5 bases). CDR1 and CDR2 from the germline V gene are KGHSH and LQKENI. V lost 3 bases, J lost 4 bases, and 13 bases lay in between. CDR3 length equals 14 residues. The CDR3 bases are TGTGCCAGCTCACCGGAAGCATCGGGGTACGAGCAGTACTTC. Its protein is CASSPEASGYEQYF.

The chain couples TRBV28 to TRBJ1-2, with TRBD1 matching over 9 bases. Germline V lookup: CDR1 MDHEN, CDR2 SYDVKM. Trimming cost V 1 base and J 3 bases; bases outside gene matches: 9. CDR3 length: 17 amino acids. The CDR3 is CASSLSLNDRGDYGYTF. The CDR3, as DNA: TGTGCCAGCAGTTTATCCCTAAATGACAGGGGGGACTATGGCTACACCTTC.

The rearrangement uses TRBV19 and TRBJ1-5; 7 positions agree with TRBD1. CDR1 LNHDA and CDR2 SQIVND come from the germline V gene (reference sequence). Trimming took 1 base from V and 6 from J; bases not matched to a gene: 6. The CDR3 is 15 residues long. Here the CDR3 DNA reads TGTGCCAGTAGTATAGTCACGGGACAGTTTCAGCCCCAGCATTTT. As protein: CASSIVTGQFQPQHF.

As for this clone: Relative to the germline gene, one junction end is altered; a read error may explain this. The CDR3: CSVTFSSDNEQFF. Written as DNA, the CDR3 is TGCAGCGTCACATTTAGCTCCGACAATGAGCAGTTCTTC. The V call is TRBV29-1, the J call TRBJ2-1; no definite D call. The CDR3 runs to 13 residues. Germline V gives CDR1 SQVTM, CDR2 ANQGSEA.

V is TRBV9 and J is TRBJ1-2; D is undetermined. CDR3 length: 15 amino acids. In germline, CDR1 is SGDLS, CDR2 YYNGEE. The V end was cut by 7 bases, the J end by 2 bases, with 18 bases between. The CDR3 region has the DNA TGTGCCAGCTCACTCGTCGAGGAGATCAACTATGGCTACACCTTC. It codes for CASSLVEEINYGYTF.

The chain carries TRBV5-6 and TRBJ2-3; a possible D gene is TRBD1 (5 bases). With 4 bases removed from V and 5 bases from J, the gap between germline ends came to 14 bases. CDR3 length equals 14 residues. Germline V lookup: CDR1 SGHDT, CDR2 YYEEEE. DNA for the CDR3: TGTGCCAGCAGCCCATTCCACCAGGGAGATACGCAGTATTTT. As protein: CASSPFHQGDTQYF.

The chain carries TRBV7-8 and TRBJ1-2; 10 bases agree with TRBD1. CDR3 length equals 16 residues. J gave up 8 bases and V 0 bases, and 9 bases lay outside the gene matches. Germline CDR1 reads SGHVS; CDR2 reads FQNEAQ. CDR3 sequence reads: CASSLAGRTGGRGYTF. The CDR3 DNA follows: TGTGCCAGCAGCTTAGCGGGGCGGACAGGGGGAAGAGGCTACACCTTC.

The rearrangement joins TRBV6-1 to TRBJ1-2; no reliable D call. The ends were cut back, 6 bases at V and 4 bases at J, with 9 bases in the middle. Germline V gene sequence: CDR1 MNHNS, CDR2 SASEGT. The CDR3 has 12 residues. The CDR3: CASRQNLYGYTF. CDR3 bases: TGTGCCAGCAGACAGAATCTCTATGGCTACACCTTC.

Remarks on this clone: At one end the junction does not follow the germline gene, possibly because of a read error. Other DNA sequences in this specimen translate into the identical CDR3. This chain uses TRBV5-1 with TRBJ1-6, with D perhaps TRBD1 (5 bases). The CDR3 runs to 15 residues. CDR1 and CDR2 (germline): SGHRS, YFSETQ. The CDR3 here is CASSLSQGGNSPLHF. The CDR3 coding sequence is TGCGCCAGCAGCTTGAGTCAGGGTGGCAATTCACCCCTACACTTT.

The chain combines TRBV6-4 with TRBJ1-6, with 8 bases identical to TRBD1. The ends lost 3 bases at V and 9 bases at J; junction bases unmatched: 7. This CDR3 is 15 amino acids long. Germline V gene data show CDR1 as MRHNA and CDR2 as SNTAGT. CDR3 region: CASSEEGQAASPLHF. As DNA, the CDR3 is TGTGCCAGCAGTGAAGAGGGACAGGCGGCTTCACCCCTCCACTTT.

V gene TRBV18 combines with J gene TRBJ1-1; 9 nucleotides line up with TRBD1. CDR1 KGHSH and CDR2 LQKENI come from the germline V gene. The CDR3 covers 15 residues. V shed 3 bases, J shed 4 bases, and the junction held 6 bases outside the gene matches. The CDR3: CASSPSTGGVTEAFF. The CDR3 DNA reads TGTGCCAGCTCACCGTCGACAGGGGGGGTCACTGAAGCTTTCTTT.